This TCR beta chain was obtained from a study of shared clonotypes between healthy human individuals. This CDR3 has 15 residues. Trimming removed 3 bases from V and 4 bases from J, with 13 bases in between. The V gene's germline CDR1 is MGHRA and CDR2 YSYEKL. The repertoire was sequenced with immunoSEQ multiplex PCR; TCRdb's copy has only in-frame clones and lacks some. Among under 2,500,000 clones listed, roughly 95% were seen once. The clonotype comes from a man aged 18-30 years in good health. Sample: naive CD4+ T cells sorted from blood. Described subset: CD45RA+ positively selected. This chain connects TRBV4-1 to TRBJ1-5; D might be TRBD1 (6 bases). The CDR3, as DNA: TGCGCCAGCAGCCAGGGGGACATACGGAATCAGCCCCAGCATTTT. It specifies CASSQGDIRNQPQHF.